The T cell receptor (beta chain) described here comes from a study of identical twins. Findings of the study overall: Cord blood beta clonotypes that were abundant carried fewer insertions, and memory repertoires showed no such trend. The study based its conclusions on cross-sectional statistical analysis and did not follow the same donors. The study found weaker excess twin sharing in beta out-of-frame sequences.

TCRdb fed the 5' RACE reads into MiXCR, producing one record per CDR3 protein. The repertoire holds about 240,000 distinct CDR3 sequences, with about 10% as singletons. Trimming cost V 2 bases and J 8 bases; bases outside gene matches: 6. CDR3 length equals 16 residues. From germline, CDR1 is SNHLY and CDR2 FYNNEI. This clonotype was seen repeatedly, ten times or more. Its antigen is not identified. Sequencing used memory T cells sorted from blood. The chain employs TRBV2 and TRBJ1-6, with 10 bases that match TRBD1. The TCR was taken from a man in his forties or fifties in good health. CDR3 sequence: CASSELTGGFDSPLHF. CDR3 bases: TGTGCCAGCAGTGAATTGACAGGGGGCTTTGATTCACCCCTCCACTTT.